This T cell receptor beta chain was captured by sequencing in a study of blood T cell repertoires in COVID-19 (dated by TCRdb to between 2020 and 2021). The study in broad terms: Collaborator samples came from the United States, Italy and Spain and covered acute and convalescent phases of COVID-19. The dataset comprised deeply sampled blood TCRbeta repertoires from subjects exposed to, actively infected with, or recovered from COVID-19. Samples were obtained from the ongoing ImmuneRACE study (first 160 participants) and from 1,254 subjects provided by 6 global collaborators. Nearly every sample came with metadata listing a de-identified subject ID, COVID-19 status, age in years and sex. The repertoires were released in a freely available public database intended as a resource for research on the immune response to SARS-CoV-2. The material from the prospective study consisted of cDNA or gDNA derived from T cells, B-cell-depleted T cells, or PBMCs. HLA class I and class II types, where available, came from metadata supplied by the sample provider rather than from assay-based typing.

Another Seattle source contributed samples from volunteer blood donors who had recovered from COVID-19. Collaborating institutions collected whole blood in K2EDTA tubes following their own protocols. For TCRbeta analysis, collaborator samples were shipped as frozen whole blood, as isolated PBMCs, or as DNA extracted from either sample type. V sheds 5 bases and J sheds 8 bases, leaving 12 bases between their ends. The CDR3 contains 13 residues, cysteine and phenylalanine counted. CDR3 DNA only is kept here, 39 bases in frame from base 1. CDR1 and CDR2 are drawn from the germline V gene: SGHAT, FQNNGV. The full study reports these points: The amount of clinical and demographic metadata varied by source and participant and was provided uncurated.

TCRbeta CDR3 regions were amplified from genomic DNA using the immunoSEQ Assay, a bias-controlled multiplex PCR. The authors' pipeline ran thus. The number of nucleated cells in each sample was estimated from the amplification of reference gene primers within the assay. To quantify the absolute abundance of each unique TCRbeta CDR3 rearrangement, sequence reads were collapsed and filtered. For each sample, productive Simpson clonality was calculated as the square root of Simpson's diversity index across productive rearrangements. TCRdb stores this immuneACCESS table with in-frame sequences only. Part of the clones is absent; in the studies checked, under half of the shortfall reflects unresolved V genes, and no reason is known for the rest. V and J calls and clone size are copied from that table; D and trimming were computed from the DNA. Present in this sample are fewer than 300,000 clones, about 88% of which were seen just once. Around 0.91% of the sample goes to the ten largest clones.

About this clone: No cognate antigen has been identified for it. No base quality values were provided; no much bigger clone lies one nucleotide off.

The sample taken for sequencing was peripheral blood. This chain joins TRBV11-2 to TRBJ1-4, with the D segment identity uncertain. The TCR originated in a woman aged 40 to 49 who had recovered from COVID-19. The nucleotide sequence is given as TGTGCCAGCAGCCCTGGACTCGACGAAAAACTGTTTTTT. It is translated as CASSPGLDEKLFF.